A single sample gave rise to the 20 T cell receptor beta chains below, sequenced in a study of regulatory T cells in long-lasting Graves disease. Specified time point: persistent/refractory GD, antithyroid drugs over 5 years with positive TRAb. From PBMCs, RNA was extracted and then used to make the TCR library. The authors built TCR beta libraries using iRepertoire HTBI primers and Arm-PCR of CDR3 regions. TCRdb analysed the multiplex PCR reads with MiXCR anew, one entry per CDR3 protein. The sample records approximately 690,000 distinct CDR3 sequences, about 32% being singletons. The source material was peripheral blood mononuclear cells (PBMCs), sampled when the disease was refractory, from a patient treated with antithyroid drugs. The source is a female donor with Graves disease.

V and J are TRBV7-9 and TRBJ2-7; the D gene is possibly TRBD2 (6 bases). V was pared by 5 bases and J by 3 bases, with 17 bases between. The CDR3 is 15 residues long. CDR1 is SEHNR and CDR2 is FQNEAQ in the germline V gene (reference sequence). CDR3 DNA: TGTGCCAGCAGCCCTTGGATAGCGGAGAGCTACGAGCAGTACTTC. Residues: CASSPWIAESYEQYF.

CDR3 nucleotides: TGTGCCAGCAGCCGACCTATGGGGGGGCCCACTGAAGCTTTCTTT. Its translation: CASSRPMGGPTEAFF. This chain links TRBV12-3 or TRBV12-4 with TRBJ1-1; D is possibly TRBD1 (6 bases). Trimming removed 6 bases at V and 4 bases at J, with 18 bases between. The CDR3 extends over 15 amino acids.

Details on this clonotype: Possible read error: a much larger clone is one base away. J is TRBJ1-2 and V is TRBV28; the D is unclear. V lost 4 bases and J lost 4, with 22 bases in between. CDR1 MDHEN and CDR2 SYDVKM come from the germline V gene. The CDR3 length is 17 residues. Here the CDR3 reads CASSSSGDLLVGYGYTF. The CDR3 region has the DNA TGTGCCAGCAGTTCGTCGGGAGATCTCTTAGTAGGCTATGGCTACACCTTC.

This clonotype appeared a few times. The V and J genes are TRBV15 and TRBJ1-1; tentatively, D is TRBD1 (5 bases). The germline gives CDR1 LNHNV, CDR2 YYDKDF (reference sequence). Between the trimmed V and J ends, which lost 0 bases and 1 base, there was a span of 9 bases. The CDR3 loop spans 15 amino acids. CDR3 nucleotides: TGTGCCACCAGCAGAGAATGGGGGAAGAACACTGAAGCTTTCTTT. It encodes CATSREWGKNTEAFF.

The chain employs TRBV13 and TRBJ1-4; 8 nucleotides match TRBD1. This CDR3 comprises 14 residues. Germline loops: CDR1 PRHDT, CDR2 FYEKMQ (reference sequence). Trimming at V came to 5 bases and at J to 8 bases, leaving 7 bases not matched to a gene. The CDR3 bases are TGTGCCAGCAGCCTCAGGGGGCTGAAGGAAAAACTGTTTTTT. Protein sequence: CASSLRGLKEKLFF.

V gene TRBV6-9 combines with J gene TRBJ2-7; 7 bases line up with TRBD2. Germline loops: CDR1 MNHGY, CDR2 SVAAGI. V trimming: 3 bases; J trimming: 0 bases; junction bases outside the gene matches: 11. The CDR3 has 17 residues. The CDR3 coding sequence is TGTGCCAGCAGTTACCCCCCTTTGCGGGGGAGCTCCTACGAGCAGTACTTC. The encoded protein is CASSYPPLRGSSYEQYF.

The sample holds a few counts of this clonotype. The V and J genes are TRBV20-1 and TRBJ1-5; 12 bases are shared with TRBD1. The V gene's germline CDR1 is DFQATT and CDR2 SNEGSKA (reference sequence). The CDR3 loop spans 17 amino acids. The CDR3 nucleotides read TGCAGCACCGAAGGGACAGGGGGCAAGGTTGGCAATCAGCCCCAGCATTTT. Its translation is CSTEGTGGKVGNQPQHF.

This clonotype showed up many times. V gene TRBV25-1 combines with J gene TRBJ1-4, with D possibly being TRBD1 (6 bases). The CDR3 covers 16 residues. Germline CDR1 reads MGHDK; CDR2 reads SYGVNS. The germline V and J ends were trimmed by 3 bases and 6 bases, with 17 bases remaining between them. The CDR3 protein is CASSDHSGQSDEKLFF. CDR3 bases: TGTGCCAGCAGTGACCACTCGGGACAATCGGATGAAAAACTGTTTTTT.

This clonotype was counted only a few times. J is TRBJ2-2 and V is TRBV2; TRBD1 agrees at 8 bases. Per germline, CDR1 SNHLY and CDR2 FYNNEI. V was pared by 7 bases and J by 5 bases, with 9 bases of the junction left unmatched. The CDR3 spans 15 residues. In nucleotides, the CDR3 is TGTGCCAGCAAGTGGGGGGACAGGCCTACCGGGGAGCTGTTTTTT. Protein product: CASKWGDRPTGELFF.

This sequence joins TRBV19 and TRBJ1-1, with TRBD1 matching over 10 bases. Trimming took 6 bases from V and 4 from J; bases not matched to a gene: 8. CDR1 is LNHDA, CDR2 SQIVND, per germline (reference sequence). This CDR3 is 15 amino acids long. The CDR3 DNA sequence: TGTGCCAGTAGGACGACAGGGGGCGGAAGCACTGAAGCTTTCTTT. Its translation: CASRTTGGGSTEAFF.

The gene calls are TRBV7-9 and TRBJ2-4; D may correspond to TRBD1 or TRBD2 (5 bases each). Trimming pared 3 bases from V and 8 bases from J, leaving 14 bases between. The germline V gene has CDR1 SEHNR and CDR2 FQNEAQ (reference sequence). This CDR3 has 14 amino acids. CDR3 nucleotide sequence: TGTGCCAGCAGCTTCCGGGACCCACAGGACATTCAGTACTTC. Amino acids: CASSFRDPQDIQYF.

Comments on this clonotype: One base away lies a much larger clone, so this may be a sequencing read error. CDR3 sequence: CASSQRTGVGTQYF. In nucleotides, the CDR3 is TGTGCCAGCAGTCAACGTACAGGGGTGGGGACCCAGTACTTC. V is TRBV11-2 and J is TRBJ2-5, with 7 bases that match TRBD1. CDR1 and CDR2 (germline): SGHAT, FQNNGV. The CDR3 length is 14 residues. V lost 6 bases to trimming and J lost 7 bases; unmatched junction nucleotides: 11.

The sample holds many counts of this clonotype. An end of the junction differs from the germline gene, which may be a read error. This chain connects TRBV5-1 to TRBJ1-2; D ambiguous. This CDR3 is 13 amino acids long. Germline V gives CDR1 SGHRS, CDR2 YFSETQ. DNA of the CDR3: TGTGCCAGCAGCTTAGAGGACGGGTATGGCTACACCTTC. Protein product: CASSLEDGYGYTF.

V is TRBV7-9 and J is TRBJ1-6; 8 bases line up with TRBD1. CDR1 is SEHNR, CDR2 FQNEAQ, per germline (reference sequence). The CDR3 covers 13 residues. J was trimmed by 10 bases and V by 4 bases; bases with no gene match: 3. Written as DNA, the CDR3 is TGTGCCAGCAGCTCTACAGGGGGGTCACCCCTCCACTTT. Amino acid sequence: CASSSTGGSPLHF.

A note on this clonotype: One end of the junction varies from germline; a read error may be responsible. The chain joins TRBV12-3 or TRBV12-4 to TRBJ2-2; maybe TRBD2 (5 bases). This CDR3 comprises 12 residues. Written as DNA, the CDR3 is TGTGCCAGCAGTTTCTTCACCGGGGAGCTGTCTTTT. Translated: CASSFFTGELSF.

This clonotype has just a few counts. This rearrangement joins TRBV6-2 or TRBV6-3 to TRBJ1-2; possibly TRBD1 for D (6 bases). Per the germline V gene, CDR1 is MNHEY and CDR2 is SVGEGT. The V end was cut by 6 bases, the J end by 3 bases, with 14 bases between. The CDR3 is 14 residues long. The DNA for the CDR3 is TGTGCCAGCAGCAGCCGGGACAAAGACTATGGCTACACCTTC. Protein sequence: CASSSRDKDYGYTF.

V is TRBV2 and J is TRBJ2-1; D may match TRBD1 or TRBD2 (6 bases each). Germline lookup yields CDR1 SNHLY and CDR2 FYNNEI. The CDR3 consists of 12 residues. V lost 7 bases and J lost 8, with 12 bases in between. This CDR3 reads CASIRRGDEQFF. Written as DNA, the CDR3 is TGTGCCAGCATCCGAAGGGGGGATGAGCAGTTCTTC. Full variable domain (rest looked up from reference TRBV2 and TRBJ2-1): EPEVTQTPSHQVTQMGQEVILRCVPISNHLYFYWYRQILGQKVEFLVSFYNNEISEKSEIFDDQFSVERPDGSNFTLKIRSTKLEDSAMYFCASIRRGDEQFFGPGTRLTVL.

This sequence joins TRBV6-5 and TRBJ2-2, with D uncertain. V was shortened by 2 bases and J by 5 bases, with 15 bases between the two germline ends. There are 16 residues in the CDR3. Germline V lookup: CDR1 MNHEY, CDR2 SVGAGI. The CDR3 is CASSYDLAPLTGELFF. The CDR3 DNA is TGTGCCAGCAGTTACGATCTCGCTCCCCTGACCGGGGAGCTGTTTTTT.

This clonotype was seen more than once but under ten times. For the CDR3, the DNA is TGCGCCAGCAGCCCGGACGGACTAGCGGGATACGAGCAGTACTTC. Protein: CASSPDGLAGYEQYF. This chain joins TRBV5-1 and TRBJ2-7; 12 bases match TRBD2. The CDR3 consists of 15 residues. Germline V gene data show CDR1 as SGHRS and CDR2 as YFSETQ. V was pared by 4 bases and J by 4 bases, with 6 bases of the junction left unmatched.

The V gene is TRBV4-1, the J gene TRBJ2-1; D gene unclear. Trimming pared 4 bases from V and 4 bases from J, leaving 8 bases between. Germline V gene lookup returns CDR1 MGHRA and CDR2 YSYEKL. The CDR3 has 13 residues. DNA for the CDR3: TGCGCCAGCAGCCCGAATACGTACAATGAGCAGTTCTTC. Translation gives CASSPNTYNEQFF.